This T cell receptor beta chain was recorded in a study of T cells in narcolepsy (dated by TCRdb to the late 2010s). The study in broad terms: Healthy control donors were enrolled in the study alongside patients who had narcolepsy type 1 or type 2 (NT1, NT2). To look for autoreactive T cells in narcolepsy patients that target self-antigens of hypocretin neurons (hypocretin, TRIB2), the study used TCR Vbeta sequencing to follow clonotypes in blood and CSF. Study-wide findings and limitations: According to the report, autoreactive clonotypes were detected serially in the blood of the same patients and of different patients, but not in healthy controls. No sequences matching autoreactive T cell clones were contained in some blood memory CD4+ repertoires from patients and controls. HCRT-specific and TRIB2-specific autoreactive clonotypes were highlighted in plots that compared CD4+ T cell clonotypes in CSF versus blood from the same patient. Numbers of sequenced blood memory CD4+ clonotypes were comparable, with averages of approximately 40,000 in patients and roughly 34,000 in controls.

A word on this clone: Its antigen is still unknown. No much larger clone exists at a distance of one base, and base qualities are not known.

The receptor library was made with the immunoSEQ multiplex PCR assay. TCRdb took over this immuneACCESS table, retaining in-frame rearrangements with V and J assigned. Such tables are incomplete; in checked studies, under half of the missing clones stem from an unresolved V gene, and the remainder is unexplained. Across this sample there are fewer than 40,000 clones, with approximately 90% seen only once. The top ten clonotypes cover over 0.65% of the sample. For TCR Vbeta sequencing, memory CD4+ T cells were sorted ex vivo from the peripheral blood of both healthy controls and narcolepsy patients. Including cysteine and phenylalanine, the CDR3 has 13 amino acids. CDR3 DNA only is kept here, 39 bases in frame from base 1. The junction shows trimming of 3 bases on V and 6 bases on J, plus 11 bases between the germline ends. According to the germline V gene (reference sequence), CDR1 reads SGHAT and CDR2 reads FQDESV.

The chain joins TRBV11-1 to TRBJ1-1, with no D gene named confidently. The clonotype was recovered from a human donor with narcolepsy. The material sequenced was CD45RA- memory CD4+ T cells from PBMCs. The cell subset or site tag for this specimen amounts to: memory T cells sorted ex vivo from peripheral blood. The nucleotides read TGTGCCAGCAGCTTCGGAGCAAAGGCTGAAGCTTTCTTT. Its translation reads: CASSFGAKAEAFF. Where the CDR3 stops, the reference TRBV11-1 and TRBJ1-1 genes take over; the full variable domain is EAEVAQSPRYKITEKSQAVAFWCDPISGHATLYWYRQILGQGPELLVQFQDESVVDDSQLPKDRFSAERLKGVDSTLKIQPAELGDSAMYLCASSFGAKAEAFFGQGTRLTVV.